This T cell receptor beta chain was identified in a study of shared clonotypes between healthy human individuals. With regard to this clone: Other nucleotide sequences in the sample specify the same CDR3.

Authors' processing steps: ImmunoSEQ yielded junction-only sequences lacking quality scores, so filtering differed. Clones were sequenced by immunoSEQ multiplex PCR, and TCRdb holds only the in-frame ones, with some missing. V and J calls and clone size are those listed in that table; D and trimming were worked out from the DNA. The sample gives about 490,000 clones, around 78% of which show up once; approximately 12% is in the top ten. The CDR3 is 12 amino acids. V gave up 2 bases and J gave up 3 bases, with 6 bases separating them. CDR1 and CDR2 from the germline V gene are SGHDT and YYEEEE. V usage is TRBV5-6 and J usage is TRBJ2-7; possibly TRBD1 for D (6 bases). Sample: PBMCs. This sequence originates from a woman in her forties in good health. Some clones in this sample may be carry-over from other donors' samples. The CDR3 region is CASSLGGYEQYF. The CDR3 DNA sequence: TGTGCCAGCAGCTTAGGGGGCTACGAGCAGTACTTC.